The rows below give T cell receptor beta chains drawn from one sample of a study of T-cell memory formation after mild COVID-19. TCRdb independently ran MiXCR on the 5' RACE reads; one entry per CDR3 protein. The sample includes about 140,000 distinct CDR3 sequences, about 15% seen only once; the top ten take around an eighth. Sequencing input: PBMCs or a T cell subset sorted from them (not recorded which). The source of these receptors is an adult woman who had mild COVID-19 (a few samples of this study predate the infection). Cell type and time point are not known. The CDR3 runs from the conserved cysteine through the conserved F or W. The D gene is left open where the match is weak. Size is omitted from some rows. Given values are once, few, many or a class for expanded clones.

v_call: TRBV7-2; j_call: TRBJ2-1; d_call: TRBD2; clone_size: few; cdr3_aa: CASSLGGTSGNLYNEQFF; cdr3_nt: TGTGCCAGCAGCTTAGGAGGGACTAGCGGAAATTTATACAATGAGCAGTTCTTC
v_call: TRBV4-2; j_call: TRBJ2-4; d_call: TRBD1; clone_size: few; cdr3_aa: CASSQKSRDRAKNIQYF; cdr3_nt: TGTGCCAGCAGCCAAAAGTCCCGGGACAGGGCCAAAAACATTCAGTACTTC
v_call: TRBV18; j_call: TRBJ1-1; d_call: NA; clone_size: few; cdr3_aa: CASSPWETEAFF; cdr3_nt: TGTGCCAGCTCACCCTGGGAGACTGAAGCTTTCTTT
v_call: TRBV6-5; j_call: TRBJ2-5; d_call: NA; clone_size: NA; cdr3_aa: CASRQGRETQYF; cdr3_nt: TGTGCCAGCAGACAGGGCCGAGAGACCCAGTACTTC
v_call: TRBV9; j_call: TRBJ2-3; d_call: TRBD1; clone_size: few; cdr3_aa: CASSVDESGGPTDTQYF; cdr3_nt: TGTGCCAGCAGCGTAGATGAGTCAGGGGGACCCACAGATACGCAGTATTTT
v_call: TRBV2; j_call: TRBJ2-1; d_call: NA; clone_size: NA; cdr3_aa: CALRRGSYNEQFF; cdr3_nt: TGTGCCTTGCGGAGGGGCTCCTACAATGAGCAGTTCTTC
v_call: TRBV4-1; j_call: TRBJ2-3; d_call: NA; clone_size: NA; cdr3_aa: CASSQEQGTDTQYF; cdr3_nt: TGCGCCAGCAGCCAAGAACAGGGTACAGATACGCAGTATTTT
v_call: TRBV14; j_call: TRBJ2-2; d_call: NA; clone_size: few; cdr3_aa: CASSQVFTRSAGELFF; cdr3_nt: TGTGCCAGCAGCCAAGTATTTACGAGGAGCGCCGGGGAGCTGTTTTTT
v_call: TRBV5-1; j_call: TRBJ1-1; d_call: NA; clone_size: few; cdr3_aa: CASSLGQGFPEAFF; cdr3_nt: TGCGCCAGCAGCTTGGGTCAGGGGTTCCCTGAAGCTTTCTTT
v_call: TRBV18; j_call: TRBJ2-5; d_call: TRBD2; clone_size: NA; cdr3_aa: CASSPRDYAETQYF; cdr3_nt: TGTGCCAGCTCACCGAGGGACTACGCAGAGACCCAGTACTTC
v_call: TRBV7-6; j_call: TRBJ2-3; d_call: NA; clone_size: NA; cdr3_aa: CASSPSGAGWDTQYF; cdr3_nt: TGTGCCAGCAGCCCATCCGGGGCCGGTTGGGATACGCAGTATTTT
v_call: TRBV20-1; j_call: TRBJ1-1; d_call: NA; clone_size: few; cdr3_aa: CSAEGHTNTEAFF; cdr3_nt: TGCAGTGCTGAAGGACACACGAACACTGAAGCTTTCTTT
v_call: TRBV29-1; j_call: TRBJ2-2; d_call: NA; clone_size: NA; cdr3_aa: CSVQDGSNTGELFF; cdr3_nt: TGCAGCGTACAGGACGGTTCGAACACCGGGGAGCTGTTTTTT
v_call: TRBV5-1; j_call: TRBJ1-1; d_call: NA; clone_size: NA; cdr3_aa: CASRPYLTPNTEAFF; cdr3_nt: TGCGCCAGTAGGCCGTACTTAACCCCGAACACTGAAGCTTTCTTT
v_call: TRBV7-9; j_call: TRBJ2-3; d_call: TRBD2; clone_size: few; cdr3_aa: CASSSPTSGGEQDTQYF; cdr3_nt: TGTGCCAGCAGCTCCCCGACTAGCGGGGGGGAGCAAGATACGCAGTATTTT
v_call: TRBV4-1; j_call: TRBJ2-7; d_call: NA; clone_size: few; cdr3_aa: CASSQESRPPYEQYF; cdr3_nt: TGCGCCAGCAGCCAAGAATCCAGGCCACCCTACGAGCAGTACTTC
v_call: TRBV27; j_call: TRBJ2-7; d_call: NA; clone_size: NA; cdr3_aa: CASKGDSPYEQYF; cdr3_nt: TGTGCCAGCAAGGGCGACAGCCCCTACGAGCAGTACTTC
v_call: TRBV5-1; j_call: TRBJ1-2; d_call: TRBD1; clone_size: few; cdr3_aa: CASSLSLGQANYGYTF; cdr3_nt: TGCGCCAGCAGCCTCTCCTTGGGACAGGCCAACTATGGCTACACCTTC
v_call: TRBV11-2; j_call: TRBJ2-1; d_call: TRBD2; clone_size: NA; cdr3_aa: CASSQRTSSYNEQFF; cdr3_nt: TGTGCCAGCAGCCAAAGGACTAGCTCCTACAATGAGCAGTTCTTC
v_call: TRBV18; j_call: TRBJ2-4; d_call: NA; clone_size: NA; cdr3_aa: CASSPRDGDPPWF; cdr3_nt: TGTGCCAGCTCACCACGGGACGGCGACCCACCTTGGTTC
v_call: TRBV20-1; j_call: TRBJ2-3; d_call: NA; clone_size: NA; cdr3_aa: CSAAIGDTQYF; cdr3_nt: TGCAGTGCTGCTATAGGCGATACGCAGTATTTT
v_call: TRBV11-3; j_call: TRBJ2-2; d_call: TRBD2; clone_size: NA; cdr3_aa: CASSLDWRGGPNTGELFF; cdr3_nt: TGTGCCAGCAGCTTAGATTGGCGGGGGGGCCCGAACACCGGGGAGCTGTTTTTT
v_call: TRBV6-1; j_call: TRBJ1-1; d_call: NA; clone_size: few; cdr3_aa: CASKGGWNTEAFF; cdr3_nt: TGTGCCAGCAAGGGGGGGTGGAACACTGAAGCTTTCTTT
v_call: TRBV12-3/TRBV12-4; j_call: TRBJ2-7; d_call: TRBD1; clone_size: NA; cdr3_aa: CASTAGTGGFSSYEQYF; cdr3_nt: TGTGCCAGCACCGCCGGGACAGGGGGCTTCAGCTCCTACGAGCAGTACTTC
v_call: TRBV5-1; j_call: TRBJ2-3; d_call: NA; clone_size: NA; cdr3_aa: CASIQQGARSTDTQYF; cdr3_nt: TGCGCCAGCATCCAGCAGGGAGCAAGGAGCACAGATACGCAGTATTTT
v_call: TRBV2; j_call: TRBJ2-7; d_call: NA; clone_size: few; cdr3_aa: CASSEVSSFYEQYF; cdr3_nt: TGTGCCAGCAGTGAAGTTTCGAGTTTCTACGAGCAGTACTTC
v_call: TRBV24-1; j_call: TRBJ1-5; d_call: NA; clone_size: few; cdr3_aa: CATSDSRYQPQHF; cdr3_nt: TGTGCCACCAGTGATAGTCGCTATCAGCCCCAGCATTTT
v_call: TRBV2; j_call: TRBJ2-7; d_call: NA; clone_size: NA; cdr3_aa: CASSEGYTGEQYF; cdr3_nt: TGTGCCAGCAGCGAGGGCTATACGGGGGAGCAGTACTTC
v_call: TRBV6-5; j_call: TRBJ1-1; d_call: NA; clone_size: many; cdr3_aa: CASRPGQNTEAFF; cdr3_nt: TGTGCCAGCAGACCTGGACAAAACACTGAAGCTTTCTTT
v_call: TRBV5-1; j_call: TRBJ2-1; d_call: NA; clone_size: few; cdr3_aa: CASSLAPGWSNEQFF; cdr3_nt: TGCGCCAGCAGCTTGGCGCCCGGGTGGAGCAATGAGCAGTTCTTC
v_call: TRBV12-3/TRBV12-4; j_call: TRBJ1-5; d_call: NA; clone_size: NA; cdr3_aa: CASSLEWGNQPQHF; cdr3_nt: TGTGCCAGCAGTTTGGAGTGGGGGAATCAGCCCCAGCATTTT
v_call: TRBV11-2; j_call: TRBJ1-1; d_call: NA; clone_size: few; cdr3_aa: CASSLGGGPSAEAFF; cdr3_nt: TGTGCCAGCAGCTTAGGGGGGGGTCCAAGTGCTGAAGCTTTCTTT
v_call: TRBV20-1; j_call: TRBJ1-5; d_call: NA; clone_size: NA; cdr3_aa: CSANPLRGSNQPQHF; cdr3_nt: TGCAGTGCGAACCCGCTGAGGGGGAGCAATCAGCCCCAGCATTTT
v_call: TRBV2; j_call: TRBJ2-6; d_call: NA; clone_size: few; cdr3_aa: CASSNSGANVLTF; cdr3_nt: TGTGCCAGCAGCAACTCTGGGGCCAACGTCCTGACTTTC
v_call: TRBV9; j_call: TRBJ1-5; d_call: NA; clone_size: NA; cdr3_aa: CASSVDANQPQHF; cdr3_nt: TGTGCCAGCAGCGTAGATGCCAATCAGCCCCAGCATTTT
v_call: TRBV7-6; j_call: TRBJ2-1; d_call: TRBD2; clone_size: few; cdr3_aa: CASSFYREGDYNEQFF; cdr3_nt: TGTGCCAGCAGCTTCTATCGGGAGGGGGACTACAATGAGCAGTTCTTC
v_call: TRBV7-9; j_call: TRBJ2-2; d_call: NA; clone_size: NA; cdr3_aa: CASSSSGGGPSTGELFF; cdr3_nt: TGTGCCAGCAGCTCTTCAGGGGGAGGGCCGAGCACCGGGGAGCTGTTTTTT
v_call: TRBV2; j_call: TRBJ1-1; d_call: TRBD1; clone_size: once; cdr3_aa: CASRSQGASTESFF; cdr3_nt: TGTGCCAGCAGAAGCCAGGGGGCGAGCACTGAATCTTTCTTT
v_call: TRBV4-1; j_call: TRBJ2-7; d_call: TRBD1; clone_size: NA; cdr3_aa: CASSQEFDRGQDEQYF; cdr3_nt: TGCGCCAGCAGCCAAGAATTCGACAGGGGGCAGGACGAGCAGTACTTC
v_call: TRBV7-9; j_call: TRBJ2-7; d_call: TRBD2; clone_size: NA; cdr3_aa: CASSLAGIEYEQYF; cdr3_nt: TGTGCCAGCAGCCTAGCGGGAATCGAGTACGAGCAGTACTTC
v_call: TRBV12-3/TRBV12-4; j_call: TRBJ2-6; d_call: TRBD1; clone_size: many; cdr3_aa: CASRTDRQGSGANVLTF; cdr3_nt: TGTGCCAGCAGAACAGATCGACAGGGCAGTGGGGCCAACGTCCTGACTTTC
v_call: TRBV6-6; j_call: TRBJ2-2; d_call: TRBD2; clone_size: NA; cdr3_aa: CASSYSRTSGGAFGELFF; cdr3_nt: TGTGCCAGCAGTTACTCGAGGACTAGCGGGGGGGCCTTCGGGGAGCTGTTTTTT
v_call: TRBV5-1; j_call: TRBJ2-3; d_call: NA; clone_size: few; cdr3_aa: CASARGTDTQYF; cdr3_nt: TGCGCCAGCGCGCGGGGCACAGATACGCAGTATTTT
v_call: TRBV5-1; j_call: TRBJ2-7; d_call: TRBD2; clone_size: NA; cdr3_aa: CASSLRPPGLGISYEQYF; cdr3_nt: TGCGCCAGCAGCCTTCGCCCCCCGGGACTAGGAATCTCCTACGAGCAGTACTTC
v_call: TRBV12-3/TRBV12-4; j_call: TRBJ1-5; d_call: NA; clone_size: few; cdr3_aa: CASSLDRAQPQHF; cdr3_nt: TGTGCCAGCAGTTTAGATAGGGCCCAGCCCCAGCATTTT
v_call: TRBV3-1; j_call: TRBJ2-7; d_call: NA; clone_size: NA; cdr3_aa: CASSASVYEQYF; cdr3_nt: TGTGCCAGCAGCGCGTCAGTCTACGAGCAGTACTTC
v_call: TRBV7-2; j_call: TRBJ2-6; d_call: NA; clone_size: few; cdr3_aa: CASTGISSGANVLTF; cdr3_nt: TGTGCCAGTACAGGCATAAGCTCTGGGGCCAACGTCCTGACTTTC
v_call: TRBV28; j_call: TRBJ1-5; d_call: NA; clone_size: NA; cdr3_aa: CASSSPGKPQHF; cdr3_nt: TGTGCCAGCAGTTCCCCGGGGAAGCCCCAGCATTTT
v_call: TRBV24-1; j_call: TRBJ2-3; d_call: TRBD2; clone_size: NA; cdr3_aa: CATSDSTSGSSTDTQYF; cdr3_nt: TGTGCCACCAGTGATTCCACTAGCGGGTCTAGCACAGATACGCAGTATTTT
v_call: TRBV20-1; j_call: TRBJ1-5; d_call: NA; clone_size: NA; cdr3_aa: CSASTGLSNQPQHF; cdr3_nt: TGCAGTGCTAGTACCGGGCTTAGCAATCAGCCCCAGCATTTT
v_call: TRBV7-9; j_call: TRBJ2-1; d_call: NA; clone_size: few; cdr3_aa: CASSLEGIVEQFF; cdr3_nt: TGTGCCAGCAGCTTAGAGGGGATTGTTGAGCAGTTCTTC
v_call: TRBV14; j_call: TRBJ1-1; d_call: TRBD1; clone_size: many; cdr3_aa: CASRPGTGSTEAFF; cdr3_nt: TGTGCCAGCAGGCCCGGGACAGGGAGCACTGAAGCTTTCTTT